These T cell receptor beta chains were read from a single sample in a study of T cell repertoires in cytomegalovirus infection. TCRdb re-called the reads through MiXCR, storing one row per CDR3 protein. In the table there are a few hundred thousand distinct CDR3 sequences, approximately 25% of which are singletons. Material: PBMCs. The receptors derive from a human donor in good health (CMV status not recorded). Some clones in this sample may be carry-over from other donors' samples. The CDR3 runs from the conserved cysteine through the conserved F or W. The order of the fields is D gene, V gene, CDR3 protein. A D gene is named only where the DNA matches it firmly.

>TRBD2|TRBV30
CAWSPFPGGVGTGELFF
>NA|TRBV6-1
CASSEPVFALETQYF
>NA|TRBV20-1
CSARDLGPNNEQFF
>TRBD1|TRBV7-9
CASSSTIDRGDTQYF
>TRBD1|TRBV7-2
CASSLQGVQNTEAFF
>TRBD2|TRBV10-1
CASSDAGGPADTQYF
>NA|TRBV28
CASSFRRVRTLGNIQYF
>NA|TRBV28
CASSLPGTETQYF
>TRBD2|TRBV12-3/TRBV12-4
CASSRTSGSNEQFF
>TRBD2|TRBV11-1
CASSLELAGGSSEQFF
>NA|TRBV6-2/TRBV6-3
CASKSWDGGGTEAFF
>TRBD1|TRBV11-3
CASSLYGQGYGYTF
>NA|TRBV12-3/TRBV12-4
CASSLKAGSYGYTF
>NA|TRBV5-5
CASSLNALSALAKNIQYF
>TRBD1|TRBV7-2
CASSQDNPGTGSTIYF
>TRBD1|TRBV7-2
CASTSGGARYGYTF
>NA|TRBV7-2
CASSLEEGPGVRGYTF
>TRBD1|TRBV6-2/TRBV6-3
CASSQDRGHQPQHF
>NA|TRBV7-2
CASSFKTSDRRTTGELFF
>NA|TRBV11-1
CASSLGGGQQFF
>TRBD2|TRBV20-1
CSARDPWAGGTDTQYF
>NA|TRBV7-6
CASSLGGSSDEQFF
>TRBD1|TRBV12-3/TRBV12-4
CASSWQGARNEQYF
>TRBD2|TRBV18
CASSPLLAGGYNEQFF
>TRBD2|TRBV7-9
CASSFRLAGSGTTYEQYF
>NA|TRBV11-1
CASSLLRGAHEQFF
>NA|TRBV20-1
CSARPRVSTEAFF
>NA|TRBV6-5
CASSYLVGETQYF
>TRBD2|TRBV10-3
CATRTSGRSDNTGELFF
>NA|TRBV19
CASSIVAGHTGELFF
>TRBD1|TRBV6-1
CASTPTGTPFLYTGELFF
>NA|TRBV6-5
CASSYSAHTEAFF
>NA|TRBV7-2
CASSYSYTVNTEAFF
>TRBD2|TRBV27
CASSSGTSGVSSYNEQFF
>NA|TRBV7-9
CASSSSPGTDNTGELFF